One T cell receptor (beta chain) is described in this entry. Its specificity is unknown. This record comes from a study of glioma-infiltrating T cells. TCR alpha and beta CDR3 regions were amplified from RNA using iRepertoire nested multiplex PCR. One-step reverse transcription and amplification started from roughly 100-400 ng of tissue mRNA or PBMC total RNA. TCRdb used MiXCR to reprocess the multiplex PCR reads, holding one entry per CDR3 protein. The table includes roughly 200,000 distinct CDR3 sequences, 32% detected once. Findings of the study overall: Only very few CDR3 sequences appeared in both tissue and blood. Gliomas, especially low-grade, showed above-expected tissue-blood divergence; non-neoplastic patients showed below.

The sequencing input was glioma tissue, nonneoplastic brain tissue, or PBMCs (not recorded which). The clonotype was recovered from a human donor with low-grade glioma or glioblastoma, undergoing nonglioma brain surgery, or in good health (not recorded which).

For the CDR3, the DNA is TGTGCCAGCAGCCTCCGGACTAGCGGGAGTCCAAATACGCAGTATTTT. Translating gives CASSLRTSGSPNTQYF. The chain combines TRBV3-1 with TRBJ2-3, with 13 bases that match TRBD2. V lost 4 bases and J lost 7; bases outside the gene matches: 8. Germline CDR1 is LGHDT and CDR2 is YNNKEL (reference sequence). The CDR3 is 16 amino acids.